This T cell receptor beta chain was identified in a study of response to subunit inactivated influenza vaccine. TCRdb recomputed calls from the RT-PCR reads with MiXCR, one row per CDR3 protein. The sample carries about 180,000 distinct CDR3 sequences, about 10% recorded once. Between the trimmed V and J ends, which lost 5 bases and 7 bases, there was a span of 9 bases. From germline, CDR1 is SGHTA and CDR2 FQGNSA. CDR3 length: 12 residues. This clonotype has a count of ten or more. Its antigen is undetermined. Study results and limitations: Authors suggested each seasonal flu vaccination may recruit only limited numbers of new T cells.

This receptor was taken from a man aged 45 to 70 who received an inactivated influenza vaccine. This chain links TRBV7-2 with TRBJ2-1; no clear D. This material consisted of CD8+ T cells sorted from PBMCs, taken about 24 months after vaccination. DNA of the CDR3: TGTGCCAGCAGCCCGTTCACTAATGAGCAGTTCTTC. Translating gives CASSPFTNEQFF.